These 19 T cell receptor beta chains were sequenced from one sample in a study of cytomegalovirus exposure and HLA in healthy donors. The PCR ran on 60 Vbeta and 13 Jbeta primers. Here immunoSEQ multiplex PCR was the method, and the copy in TCRdb shows in-frame clones only, minus some. Among about 110,000 clones listed, 81% were seen once. Sequencing used PBMCs. The receptors were sampled from a man aged 25 to 40 in good health and CMV-seronegative.

CDR3 amino acids: CASSAGQGLSYNEQFF. The CDR3 region has the DNA TGTGCCAGCAGTGCTGGACAGGGCCTCTCGTACAATGAGCAGTTCTTC. The chain joins TRBV6-1 to TRBJ2-1; TRBD1 aligns across 8 bases. The CDR3 is made up of 16 amino acids. The V segment lost 4 bases and the J segment 4 bases; nucleotides outside the gene matches: 9. Germline CDR1 MNHNS, CDR2 SASEGT.

This chain connects TRBV29-1 to TRBJ1-5; D may be TRBD1 (6 bases). Per germline, CDR1 SQVTM and CDR2 ANQGSEA. V gave up 4 bases and J gave up 6 bases, with 13 bases separating them. The CDR3 consists of 13 residues. CDR3 DNA: TGCAGCGTTGTGGTGGGGGCAGGTCAGCCCCAGCATTTT. Translating it yields CSVVVGAGQPQHF.

The chain carries TRBV5-1 and TRBJ1-1; 8 bases line up with TRBD1. The CDR3 is 13 residues long. The V gene's germline CDR1 is SGHRS and CDR2 YFSETQ. The V and J ends lost 7 bases and 4 bases, in that order; junction bases with no gene match: 6. The CDR3 nucleotides are TGCGCCAGCCGGACAGGGCAGGCCACTGAAGCTTTCTTT. This codes for CASRTGQATEAFF. The complete variable domain, with remaining parts taken from reference TRBV5-1 and TRBJ1-1, reads KAGVTQTPRYLIKTRGQQVTLSCSPISGHRSVSWYQQTPGQGLQFLFEYFSETQRNKGNFPGRFSGRQFSNSRSEMNVSTLELGDSALYLCASRTGQATEAFFGQGTRLTVV.

This clone has just a few counts. This sequence joins TRBV7-2 and TRBJ1-5; no firm D call. The germline gives CDR1 SGHTA, CDR2 FQGNSA. This CDR3 region has 15 residues. V was cut by 4 bases and J by 1 base, with 11 bases left in between. CDR3: CASSSRTGSNQPQHF. The CDR3 bases are TGTGCCAGCAGCTCTCGCACGGGGAGCAATCAGCCCCAGCATTTT.

CDR3 sequence reads: CASDPGLAGLGSGELFF. The CDR3 bases are TGTGCCAGCGATCCGGGACTAGCGGGATTAGGGTCCGGGGAGCTGTTTTTT. This chain uses TRBV28 with TRBJ2-2; 13 positions agree with TRBD2. V lost 8 bases to trimming and J lost 6 bases; unmatched junction nucleotides: 12. The CDR3 has 17 amino acids. Germline-derived CDR1 and CDR2 are MDHEN and SYDVKM.

The gene calls are TRBV2 and TRBJ2-5; D uncertain. The ends were cut back, 2 bases at V and 1 base at J, with 11 bases in the middle. The CDR3 loop spans 15 amino acids. Germline V gives CDR1 SNHLY, CDR2 FYNNEI. CDR3 in DNA: TGTGCCAGCAGTGAAAGCGTGGCCTTCCAAGAGACCCAGTACTTC. It yields the protein CASSESVAFQETQYF.

The rearrangement links TRBV6-1 to TRBJ1-6, with 7 bases fitting TRBD1. Germline V gene lookup returns CDR1 MNHNS and CDR2 SASEGT. The length of the CDR3 is 16 residues. The V segment lost 4 bases and the J segment 8 bases; nucleotides outside the gene matches: 11. CDR3 loop: CASSGDRGGWDSPLHF. CDR3 bases: TGTGCCAGCAGTGGGGACCGAGGGGGCTGGGATTCACCCCTCCACTTT.

This clone came up a few times. The chain combines TRBV7-9 with TRBJ1-4; 7 bases match TRBD1. Looked up from germline, CDR1 is SEHNR and CDR2 is FQNEAQ (reference sequence). With 7 bases clipped from V and 1 base from J, the junction kept 3 bases outside the gene matches. The CDR3 is 14 amino acids. As DNA, the CDR3 is TGTGCCAGCAATCCAGGGGGAACTAATGAAAAACTGTTTTTT. Encoded protein: CASNPGGTNEKLFF.

CDR3 protein: CASCKTRQGSYEQYF. DNA for the CDR3: TGTGCCAGCTGCAAGACTCGACAGGGCTCCTACGAGCAGTACTTC. The chain joins TRBV27 to TRBJ2-7, with TRBD1 matching 7 bases. With V trimmed by 8 bases and J by 0 bases, 10 bases remained unmatched. Germline V gives CDR1 MNHEY, CDR2 SMNVEV (reference sequence). The length of the CDR3 is 15 residues.

This rearrangement joins TRBV9 to TRBJ1-4, with D possibly TRBD1 on 5 matching bases. V lost 3 bases, J lost 8 bases, and 14 bases lay in between. Germline V CDR1 and CDR2: SGDLS, YYNGEE. The CDR3 totals 14 residues. CDR3 sequence (DNA): TGTGCCAGCAGCGCCCAGGGTGGGGGGGAAAAACTGTTTTTT. It specifies CASSAQGGGEKLFF.

In nucleotides, the CDR3 is TGCGCCAGCAGCGGCAGGGGAGGGGACACTGAAGCTTTCTTT. This encodes CASSGRGGDTEAFF. The chain carries TRBV5-1 and TRBJ1-1, with D possibly TRBD1 on 6 matching bases. The CDR3 loop spans 14 amino acids. Trimming removed 4 bases at V and 3 bases at J, with 13 bases between. Germline CDR1 and CDR2: SGHRS and YFSETQ.

The V call is TRBV13, the J call TRBJ1-5, with no clear D. The CDR3 runs to 17 residues. V was clipped by 4 bases and J by 7 bases, with 23 bases between them. Germline lookup yields CDR1 PRHDT and CDR2 FYEKMQ (reference sequence). CDR3 residues: CASSYSLEVWGGQPQHF. The CDR3 DNA sequence: TGTGCCAGCAGCTACTCCCTGGAGGTTTGGGGTGGACAGCCCCAGCATTTT.

This chain connects TRBV4-2 to TRBJ2-7; the D gene is possibly TRBD2 (5 bases). The CDR3 length is 13 residues. V was cut by 0 bases and J by 3 bases, with 6 bases left in between. CDR1 LGHNA and CDR2 YNFKEQ come from the germline V gene. CDR3 nucleotides: TGTGCCAGCAGCCAAGAGAGGGTCTACGAGCAGTACTTC. It is translated as CASSQERVYEQYF.

The CDR3 region has the DNA TGCAGCGTACCAGGGGGAACCGGGGAGCTGTTTTTT. Residues: CSVPGGTGELFF. The genes are TRBV29-1 and TRBJ2-2; 7 nucleotides align to TRBD1. Germline-derived CDR1 and CDR2 are SQVTM and ANQGSEA. The trim removed 6 bases at V and 5 bases at J, leaving 3 bases unmatched. The CDR3 is 12 amino acids.

The chain recombines TRBV7-6 with TRBJ1-2, with D perhaps matching TRBD1 (5 bases). The CDR3 is 14 amino acids. Trimming stripped 1 base from V and 6 bases from J, with 12 bases between. The germline gives CDR1 SGHVS, CDR2 FNYEAQ. CDR3 region: CASSLGAGTDGYTF. The CDR3, as DNA: TGTGCCAGCAGCTTAGGGGCCGGGACTGATGGCTACACCTTC.

CDR3 protein: CATSREGRGTEAFF. The CDR3 bases are TGTGCCACCAGCAGAGAGGGGAGAGGCACTGAAGCTTTCTTT. This chain joins TRBV15 and TRBJ1-1; no clear D. The CDR3 sequence is 14 residues long. From germline, CDR1 is LNHNV and CDR2 YYDKDF (reference sequence). Trimming removed 0 bases at V and 4 bases at J, with 9 bases between.

V usage is TRBV11-2 and J usage is TRBJ1-2; D uncertain. CDR3 size: 14 residues. V was pared by 5 bases and J by 7 bases, with 17 bases between. From germline, CDR1 is SGHAT and CDR2 FQNNGV. CDR3 region: CASSAQRLKGGYTF. CDR3 coding DNA: TGTGCCAGCAGCGCCCAGCGCCTTAAAGGTGGCTACACCTTC.

The gene calls are TRBV10-3 and TRBJ2-2; 12 bases map to TRBD1. Germline V gives CDR1 ENHRY, CDR2 SYGVKD. V shed 6 bases, J shed 7 bases, and the junction held 3 bases outside the gene matches. This CDR3 spans 14 amino acids. In DNA form, the CDR3 reads TGTGCCATCAGGGGGACAGGGGGCAACGGGGAGCTGTTTTTT. Protein sequence: CAIRGTGGNGELFF.

The chain is built from TRBV11-2 and TRBJ2-3; TRBD1 matches at 11 bases. Trimming cost V 5 bases and J 5 bases; bases outside gene matches: 9. CDR3 length: 16 residues. In germline, CDR1 is SGHAT, CDR2 FQNNGV. This CDR3 is CASSPWTGGRGDTQYF. As DNA, the CDR3 is TGTGCCAGCAGCCCCTGGACAGGGGGCAGGGGAGATACGCAGTATTTT.